This T cell receptor (beta chain) was retrieved from a study of cytomegalovirus exposure and HLA in healthy donors. PCR used 60 Vbeta primers and 13 Jbeta primers. Method: immunoSEQ multiplex PCR; TCRdb's copy keeps in-frame clones and lacks some. The sample lists under 200,000 clones; around four fifths were seen once. Study observations and caveats: Cytomegalovirus-associated status was assigned to some 160 TCR beta chains. Researchers reported that a few CMV-associated chains were confirmed in vitro as CMV antigen-specific. Follow-up analysis seemed to connect common viral pathogens with several of the most significant clusters identified. Researchers reported in a later analysis that a missense DCLRE1C variant was tied to TCR beta V- and J-gene trimming.

The CDR3 totals 15 residues. Points on this clone: The antigen is unknown.

This chain uses TRBV21-1 with TRBJ1-1; TRBD1, the table's D call, lacks a check against the DNA. TRBV21-1 is a recognized pseudogene. This TCR was sampled from a woman under 40 in good health and CMV-seronegative. The sequenced sample consisted of PBMCs. For the CDR3, the DNA is TGTGCCAGCATCCTACCCAGGGGGCTCTGCACTGAAGCTTTCTTT. Translating gives CASILPRGLCTEAFF.